The 8 T cell receptor beta chains listed next were all sequenced from one sample in a study of blood T cell repertoires in COVID-19. Profiled with immunoSEQ multiplex PCR; TCRdb holds only in-frame clones, not every one. The sample consists of 70,000 to 90,000 clones, about four fifths of them appearing once. The specimen sequenced was peripheral blood. These receptors all come from a human donor in a cohort sampled during active COVID-19.

V and J are TRBV5-4 and TRBJ2-1; D might be TRBD2 (6 bases). Per the germline V gene, CDR1 is SGHNT and CDR2 is YYREEE (reference sequence). With 0 bases removed from V and 4 bases from J, the gap between germline ends came to 11 bases. There are 15 residues in the CDR3. The CDR3 region has the DNA TGTGCCAGCAGCTTGGGTGCAGGAGGGTACAATGAGCAGTTCTTC. Translating gives CASSLGAGGYNEQFF.

This clone was counted a few times. This rearrangement joins TRBV29-1 to TRBJ1-1; 8 bases fit TRBD1. CDR3 length equals 13 residues. The V gene's germline CDR1 is SQVTM and CDR2 ANQGSEA. V dropped 7 bases and J dropped 0; count of bases not matched to a gene: 4. CDR3 DNA sequence: TGCAGCGGCCGACAGGGGCTGAACACTGAAGCTTTCTTT. Its translation is CSGRQGLNTEAFF.

The chain links TRBV25-1 to TRBJ1-4; tentative D call: TRBD1 (5 bases). Trimming removed 0 bases from V and 8 bases from J, with 13 bases in between. CDR3 length equals 15 residues. Germline-derived CDR1 and CDR2 are MGHDK and SYGVNS. This CDR3 is CASSEYGRVEEKLFF. The CDR3 bases are TGTGCCAGCAGTGAATATGGCAGGGTAGAAGAAAAACTGTTTTTT.

The chain links TRBV2 to TRBJ1-5, with 8 bases lining up with TRBD1. The V gene's germline CDR1 is SNHLY and CDR2 FYNNEI. CDR3 size: 14 residues. The junction had 3 bases not matched to a gene; V was cut back by 4 bases and J by 4 bases. The CDR3 DNA sequence: TGTGCCAGCAGTGTCCGGACAGGGAATCAGCCCCAGCATTTT. It codes for CASSVRTGNQPQHF.

The chain is built from TRBV7-2 and TRBJ2-1; D is possibly TRBD2 (5 bases). The CDR3 spans 13 residues. V lost 2 bases to trimming and J lost 3 bases, with 5 bases between them. CDR1 and CDR2 from the germline V gene are SGHTA and FQGNSA. CDR3 sequence: CASSLTSYNEQFF. As DNA, the CDR3 is TGTGCCAGCAGCTTAACTAGCTACAATGAGCAGTTCTTC.

The chain has TRBV5-4 and TRBJ1-2, with D hard to call. V dropped 3 bases and J dropped 5 bases, with 17 bases sitting between them. Germline loops: CDR1 SGHNT, CDR2 YYREEE (reference sequence). The CDR3 length is 15 residues. CDR3 sequence: CASSWDGGPSYGYTF. The CDR3 DNA reads as TGTGCCAGCAGCTGGGATGGAGGTCCAAGTTATGGCTACACCTTC.

The rearrangement joins TRBV19 to TRBJ2-3, with 11 bases aligning to TRBD2. CDR3 length equals 17 residues. CDR1 is LNHDA, CDR2 SQIVND, per germline (reference sequence). With V trimmed by 8 bases and J by 2 bases, 12 bases remained unmatched. The CDR3 loop is CASSLAGGRIFTDTQYF. In DNA form, the CDR3 reads TGTGCCAGTTCTCTAGCGGGGGGCCGAATCTTCACAGATACGCAGTATTTT. The whole variable domain, filled in from reference TRBV19 and TRBJ2-3, reads DGGITQSPKYLFRKEGQNVTLSCEQNLNHDAMYWYRQDPGQGLRLIYYSQIVNDFQKGDIAEGYSVSREKKESFPLTVTSAQKNPTAFYLCASSLAGGRIFTDTQYFGPGTRLTVL.

This clone was picked up a small number of times. This rearrangement joins TRBV5-8 to TRBJ1-5; possible D gene TRBD1, 6 bases. In germline, CDR1 is SGHTS, CDR2 YDEGEE. This CDR3 spans 16 amino acids. With 4 bases removed from V and 0 bases from J, the gap between germline ends came to 14 bases. CDR3 sequence reads: CASSTGQTNSNQPQHF. The DNA for the CDR3 is TGTGCCAGCAGCACCGGACAGACGAATAGCAATCAGCCCCAGCATTTT.